A selection of T cell receptor beta chains follows, all from one sample in a study of OX40 agonist ivuxolimab in advanced cancers. Some clones are missing from TCRdb's copy, which holds only in-frame ones; the method was immunoSEQ multiplex PCR. The sample shows 55,000 to 65,000 clones, roughly 84% of them seen only once. Sequenced material: CD4+ or CD8+ T cells sorted from blood, taken in a trial of the OX40 agonist ivuxolimab. The receptor set was obtained from an adult with an advanced solid tumor such as melanoma, head and neck, liver or kidney cancer. Each CDR3 is given with its conserved first and last residue. The order of the fields is D gene, V gene, J gene, clone size, CDR3 protein, CDR3 DNA. The D gene is left open where the match is weak. Rows may omit the clone size; those that give it use once, few, many or a size class.

d_call: TRBD1
v_call: TRBV2
j_call: TRBJ1-1
clone_size: NA
cdr3_aa: CASSEEGAWRNTEAFF
cdr3_nt: TGTGCCAGCAGTGAAGAGGGGGCCTGGAGGAACACTGAAGCTTTCTTT

d_call: NA
v_call: TRBV9
j_call: TRBJ1-6
clone_size: NA
cdr3_aa: CASSVDGGANSPLHF
cdr3_nt: TGTGCCAGCAGCGTCGACGGTGGAGCGAATTCACCCCTCCACTTT

d_call: NA
v_call: TRBV6-1
j_call: TRBJ1-6
clone_size: NA
cdr3_aa: CAKRRTDLTNSPLHF
cdr3_nt: TGTGCCAAAAGAAGGACGGATTTAACTAATTCACCCCTCCACTTT

d_call: TRBD2
v_call: TRBV2
j_call: TRBJ2-7
clone_size: NA
cdr3_aa: CASSGDFLEPSGSYEQYF
cdr3_nt: TGTGCCAGCAGCGGAGACTTTCTAGAGCCTAGCGGATCCTACGAGCAGTACTTC

d_call: NA
v_call: TRBV4-3
j_call: TRBJ2-5
clone_size: NA
cdr3_aa: CASSQDYYQETQYF
cdr3_nt: TGCGCCAGCAGCCAAGACTACTACCAAGAGACCCAGTACTTC

d_call: NA
v_call: TRBV9
j_call: TRBJ2-3
clone_size: NA
cdr3_aa: CASSVASNTDTQYF
cdr3_nt: TGTGCCAGCAGCGTAGCTTCTAACACAGATACGCAGTATTTT

d_call: NA
v_call: TRBV5-1
j_call: TRBJ2-1
clone_size: NA
cdr3_aa: CASSFRGTDNEQFF
cdr3_nt: TGCGCCAGCAGCTTTCGAGGGACTGACAATGAGCAGTTCTTC

d_call: NA
v_call: TRBV19
j_call: TRBJ1-2
clone_size: NA
cdr3_aa: CASSTPGVRNYGYTF
cdr3_nt: TGTGCCAGTAGTACTCCCGGCGTAAGGAACTATGGCTACACCTTC

d_call: NA
v_call: TRBV5-6
j_call: TRBJ2-7
clone_size: NA
cdr3_aa: CASSLRDSSSYEQYF
cdr3_nt: TGTGCCAGCAGCTTGCGGGACTCTAGCTCCTACGAGCAGTACTTC

d_call: NA
v_call: TRBV7-9
j_call: TRBJ2-7
clone_size: NA
cdr3_aa: CASSLGGGGQYF
cdr3_nt: TGTGCCAGCAGCTTAGGCGGCGGCGGGCAGTACTTC

d_call: NA
v_call: TRBV7-2
j_call: TRBJ2-1
clone_size: NA
cdr3_aa: CASSQILPEQFF
cdr3_nt: TGTGCCAGCAGCCAGATACTGCCAGAGCAGTTCTTC

d_call: TRBD1
v_call: TRBV14
j_call: TRBJ2-5
clone_size: NA
cdr3_aa: CASSNGGQGYGETQYF
cdr3_nt: TGTGCCAGCAGCAACGGGGGACAGGGGTATGGAGAGACCCAGTACTTC

d_call: TRBD1
v_call: TRBV2
j_call: TRBJ1-2
clone_size: NA
cdr3_aa: CASSLRDSLNYGYTF
cdr3_nt: TGTGCCAGCAGTCTCCGGGACAGCCTTAACTATGGCTACACCTTC

d_call: NA
v_call: TRBV18
j_call: TRBJ1-1
clone_size: NA
cdr3_aa: CASTIVRNTEAFF
cdr3_nt: TGTGCCAGCACCATTGTCAGGAACACTGAAGCTTTCTTT

d_call: NA
v_call: TRBV4-3
j_call: TRBJ1-2
clone_size: NA
cdr3_aa: CASSQDLGRGLYGYTF
cdr3_nt: TGCGCCAGCAGCCAAGATCTCGGGCGGGGGTTATATGGCTACACCTTC

d_call: TRBD1
v_call: TRBV6-1
j_call: TRBJ1-2
clone_size: few
cdr3_aa: CASRVPGQGSGYTF
cdr3_nt: TGTGCCAGCAGGGTCCCGGGACAGGGGTCTGGCTACACCTTC

d_call: TRBD2
v_call: TRBV5-1
j_call: TRBJ2-1
clone_size: NA
cdr3_aa: CASSLPWTSGNEQFF
cdr3_nt: TGCGCCAGCAGCTTGCCCTGGACTAGTGGCAATGAGCAGTTCTTC

d_call: NA
v_call: TRBV10-3
j_call: TRBJ2-2
clone_size: NA
cdr3_aa: CAIRPGVETGELFF
cdr3_nt: TGTGCCATCAGACCAGGGGTGGAGACCGGGGAGCTGTTTTTT

d_call: NA
v_call: TRBV7-8
j_call: TRBJ2-1
clone_size: NA
cdr3_aa: CASSLINGGNEQFF
cdr3_nt: TGTGCCAGCAGCTTAATCAACGGCGGGAATGAGCAGTTCTTC

d_call: NA
v_call: TRBV7-9
j_call: TRBJ2-5
clone_size: NA
cdr3_aa: CASSATNNQETQYF
cdr3_nt: TGTGCCAGCAGCGCGACCAACAACCAAGAGACCCAGTACTTC

d_call: TRBD1
v_call: TRBV28
j_call: TRBJ2-7
clone_size: once
cdr3_aa: CASSPWTGATSYEQYF
cdr3_nt: TGTGCCAGCAGTCCTTGGACAGGCGCTACCTCCTACGAGCAGTACTTC

d_call: TRBD1
v_call: TRBV10-3
j_call: TRBJ1-5
clone_size: NA
cdr3_aa: CAISESAGGAGNQPQHF
cdr3_nt: TGTGCCATCAGTGAGTCGGCAGGGGGCGCGGGCAATCAGCCCCAGCATTTT

d_call: NA
v_call: TRBV7-8
j_call: TRBJ2-7
clone_size: NA
cdr3_aa: CASSLVATYEQYF
cdr3_nt: TGTGCCAGCAGCTTAGTTGCAACCTACGAGCAGTACTTC

d_call: NA
v_call: TRBV2
j_call: TRBJ1-2
clone_size: NA
cdr3_aa: CASRREMGEGYTF
cdr3_nt: TGTGCCAGCAGACGGGAAATGGGGGAGGGCTACACCTTC

d_call: NA
v_call: TRBV28
j_call: TRBJ2-5
clone_size: few
cdr3_aa: CASSLWLGETQYF
cdr3_nt: TGTGCCAGCAGTTTATGGCTGGGGGAGACCCAGTACTTC

d_call: NA
v_call: TRBV5-1
j_call: TRBJ2-1
clone_size: many
cdr3_aa: CASSLDPDRNEQFF
cdr3_nt: TGCGCCAGCAGCTTGGACCCAGATAGGAATGAGCAGTTCTTC

d_call: NA
v_call: TRBV9
j_call: TRBJ1-1
clone_size: NA
cdr3_aa: CASSHTGGRSETEAFF
cdr3_nt: TGTGCCAGCAGCCACACGGGGGGAAGGTCGGAGACTGAAGCTTTCTTT

d_call: NA
v_call: TRBV28
j_call: TRBJ1-1
clone_size: NA
cdr3_aa: CASSGGDPGTEAFF
cdr3_nt: TGTGCCAGCAGTGGGGGGGATCCTGGCACTGAAGCTTTCTTT

d_call: NA
v_call: TRBV4-3
j_call: TRBJ1-2
clone_size: NA
cdr3_aa: CASSLDTTDNYGYTF
cdr3_nt: TGCGCCAGCAGCCTCGACACAACTGACAACTATGGCTACACCTTC

d_call: NA
v_call: TRBV5-1
j_call: TRBJ2-1
clone_size: NA
cdr3_aa: CASSLLGDNEQFF
cdr3_nt: TGCGCCAGCAGCTTGTTAGGTGACAATGAGCAGTTCTTC

d_call: TRBD2
v_call: TRBV28
j_call: TRBJ2-7
clone_size: NA
cdr3_aa: CASTSPLAGGIYEQYF
cdr3_nt: TGTGCCAGCACCTCGCCCTTAGCGGGAGGTATCTACGAGCAGTACTTC

d_call: TRBD2
v_call: TRBV19
j_call: TRBJ2-3
clone_size: NA
cdr3_aa: CASSSPRGSGRDTQYF
cdr3_nt: TGTGCCAGTAGTTCCCCGCGCGGTAGCGGGAGAGATACGCAGTATTTT

d_call: TRBD1
v_call: TRBV11-2
j_call: TRBJ1-1
clone_size: NA
cdr3_aa: CASSSTGGSGTEAFF
cdr3_nt: TGTGCCAGCAGCTCGACAGGGGGCTCGGGCACTGAAGCTTTCTTT

d_call: TRBD1
v_call: TRBV11-1
j_call: TRBJ1-3
clone_size: NA
cdr3_aa: CASSFTGGAPGNTIYF
cdr3_nt: TGTGCCAGCAGCTTCACAGGGGGCGCCCCTGGAAACACCATATATTTT

d_call: NA
v_call: TRBV6-5
j_call: TRBJ2-7
clone_size: once
cdr3_aa: CASSYGDEQYF
cdr3_nt: TGTGCCAGCAGTTACGGAGACGAGCAGTACTTC

d_call: TRBD1
v_call: TRBV5-1
j_call: TRBJ1-2
clone_size: NA
cdr3_aa: CASSPDRAVPSGYTF
cdr3_nt: TGCGCCAGCAGCCCCGACAGGGCTGTTCCCTCCGGCTACACCTTC

d_call: NA
v_call: TRBV28
j_call: TRBJ2-4
clone_size: NA
cdr3_aa: CASSLGSGTAKNIQYF
cdr3_nt: TGTGCCAGCAGTTTAGGTTCGGGGACAGCCAAAAACATTCAGTACTTC

d_call: TRBD2
v_call: TRBV7-8
j_call: TRBJ2-5
clone_size: few
cdr3_aa: CASSLDRRRGGTQYF
cdr3_nt: TGTGCCAGCAGCTTAGATCGCAGGCGGGGGGGGACCCAGTACTTC